The 16 T cell receptor beta chains below come from one sample, sequenced in a study of CD8+ T cells in alopecia areata. cDNA reverse transcribed from extracted RNA served as the sequencing template. Generated by immunoSEQ multiplex PCR, the TCRdb table keeps only in-frame clones and is missing some. Here the sample spans more than 200,000 clones, roughly two fifths being singletons. Indicated treatment: oral pan-JAK inhibitor, 5-10 mg twice daily. The specimen comprised CD4+ T cells sorted from blood, sampled at approximately week 37, from a patient treated with tofacitinib. The receptors originated from a human donor with alopecia areata.

This clone was counted between two and nine times. J is TRBJ2-7 and V is TRBV27; no clear D gene. The length of the CDR3 is 13 residues. Trimming left V 5 bases short and J 4 bases short, with 12 bases between. CDR1 is MNHEY, CDR2 SMNVEV, per germline (reference sequence). The CDR3 DNA follows: TGTGCCAGCAGTAGCGCCCGTCCTTACGAGCAGTACTTC. The encoded protein is CASSSARPYEQYF.

The chain joins TRBV7-2 to TRBJ1-1, with D perhaps matching TRBD1 (6 bases). The V gene's germline CDR1 is SGHTA and CDR2 FQGNSA. The CDR3 covers 15 residues. The germline V and J ends were trimmed by 4 bases and 8 bases, with 20 bases remaining between them. This chain's CDR3 is CASSSSGGRVREAFF. In nucleotides, the CDR3 is TGTGCCAGCAGCTCTAGCGGGGGCAGGGTAAGGGAAGCTTTCTTT.

This chain links TRBV7-7 with TRBJ2-1; weak D call: TRBD2 (5 bases). Between the trimmed V and J ends, which lost 5 bases and 10 bases, there was a span of 21 bases. Germline CDR1 SSHAT, CDR2 FNYEAQ (reference sequence). The CDR3 spans 15 residues. CDR3 in DNA: TGTGCCAGCAGCCTCTCTTCCGGACTCTTCAACGAGCAGTTCTTC. It yields the protein CASSLSSGLFNEQFF.

This clone was seen at least ten times. Sequence at one end of the junction differs from germline and may be a read error. Other DNA variants within this sample encode the same CDR3. V usage is TRBV4-1 and J usage is TRBJ2-1; D not resolved. CDR1 is MGHRA and CDR2 is YSYEKL in the germline V gene. This CDR3 is built from 12 residues. The CDR3, as DNA: TGTGCCAGCAGCCCCGTGGCTGGTTGGCCGTTCTTC. Translated: CASSPVAGWPFF.

This rearrangement joins TRBV5-1 to TRBJ1-2; D is undetermined. Between the trimmed V and J ends, which lost 5 bases and 8 bases, there was a span of 22 bases. Germline values: CDR1 SGHRS, CDR2 YFSETQ. This CDR3 comprises 15 residues. The CDR3 reads CASRPTPNSAEGYTF. The CDR3 DNA reads TGCGCCAGCAGACCAACGCCAAATTCAGCGGAGGGCTACACCTTC.

The CDR3 region has the DNA TGTGCCAGTAGTCCTAAAAAGGGGACTGAAGCTTTCTTT. Residues: CASSPKKGTEAFF. The chain is built from TRBV19 and TRBJ1-1, with a tentative D call TRBD1 (5 bases). Germline assignment: CDR1 LNHDA and CDR2 SQIVND (reference sequence). The length of the CDR3 is 13 residues. Trimming shortened V by 5 bases and J by 5 bases, and 12 bases separated the two germline ends. Combining the CDR3 with reference TRBV19 and TRBJ1-1 gives the whole variable domain DGGITQSPKYLFRKEGQNVTLSCEQNLNHDAMYWYRQDPGQGLRLIYYSQIVNDFQKGDIAEGYSVSREKKESFPLTVTSAQKNPTAFYLCASSPKKGTEAFFGQGTRLTVV.

There are a few counts of this clone. The CDR3 DNA reads as TGTGCCTGGAATCCGGGCCGGGGGCCCACCGGGGAGCTGTTTTTT. As protein: CAWNPGRGPTGELFF. J is TRBJ2-2 and V is TRBV30, with D perhaps matching TRBD1 or TRBD2 (6 bases each). Trimming removed 4 bases from V and 4 bases from J, with 16 bases in between. There are 15 residues in the CDR3. Looked up from germline, CDR1 is GTSNPN and CDR2 is SVGIG (reference sequence).

V gene TRBV29-1 combines with J gene TRBJ2-7, with D perhaps being TRBD1 or TRBD2 (5 bases each). The germline V gene encodes CDR1 SQVTM and CDR2 ANQGSEA. V was shortened by 4 bases and J by 1 base, with 14 bases between the two germline ends. The CDR3 has 14 amino acids. CDR3 in DNA: TGCAGCGTTGTCCGCCAGGGAGTGTCCTACGAGCAGTACTTC. As protein: CSVVRQGVSYEQYF.

This chain connects TRBV27 to TRBJ2-5; 10 positions agree with TRBD2. The J segment lost 6 bases and the V segment lost 5 bases, leaving 12 bases of the junction unmatched. CDR3 size: 16 residues. CDR1 is MNHEY, CDR2 SMNVEV, per germline (reference sequence). CDR3: CASSPAWTSGKQTQYF. As DNA, the CDR3 is TGTGCCAGCAGTCCAGCTTGGACTAGCGGAAAGCAGACCCAGTACTTC.

This clone turned up a few times. The CDR3 sequence: CSVEGLRAYNEQFF. The CDR3 DNA follows: TGCAGCGTTGAAGGCCTACGTGCCTACAATGAGCAGTTCTTC. V gene TRBV29-1 combines with J gene TRBJ2-1; no firm D call. The CDR3 length is 14 residues. With 1 base removed from V and 2 bases from J, the gap between germline ends came to 9 bases. The V gene's germline CDR1 is SQVTM and CDR2 ANQGSEA.

This clone was detected only a few times. The same CDR3 can be traced to other DNA sequences in this sample. The chain links TRBV11-2 to TRBJ2-2; D unclear. CDR1 and CDR2 (germline): SGHAT, FQNNGV. Trimming took 1 base from V and 6 from J, leaving 6 bases between them. The CDR3 runs to 13 residues. The CDR3 loop reads CASSLVRAGELFF. CDR3 sequence (DNA): TGTGCCAGCAGCTTAGTTCGAGCCGGGGAGCTGTTTTTT.

In its sample, this clone was seen a few times. This chain joins TRBV19 and TRBJ1-1; D gene uncertain. The CDR3 sequence is 13 residues long. Trimming removed 6 bases from V and 0 bases from J, with 8 bases in between. Germline assignment: CDR1 LNHDA and CDR2 SQIVND (reference sequence). This CDR3 reads CASSSTMNTEAFF. As DNA, the CDR3 is TGTGCCAGTAGCAGCACCATGAACACTGAAGCTTTCTTT.

In this sample, this clone turned up many times. The rearrangement links TRBV4-3 to TRBJ2-6; D is ambiguous. Trimming took off 4 bases at V and 0 bases at J, with 10 bases between the two ends. Germline lookup yields CDR1 LGHNA and CDR2 YSLEER. CDR3 length: 16 amino acids. DNA of the CDR3: TGCGCCAGCAGCCGCGGCAAAGGCTCTGGGGCCAACGTCCTGACTTTC. This encodes CASSRGKGSGANVLTF.

The V gene is TRBV15, the J gene TRBJ1-2; 9 nucleotides match TRBD1. The CDR3 spans 16 residues. The germline CDR1 and CDR2 sequences are LNHNV and YYDKDF (reference sequence). The V gene end was trimmed by 1 base and the J gene end by 8 bases; junction bases not matched to a gene: 11. The CDR3 nucleotides are TGTGCCACCAGCAGAGGGCCCGGGACAGGGTATAGCGGCTACACCTTC. It translates to CATSRGPGTGYSGYTF.

The CDR3: CASSHTGTQGNTIYF. The CDR3 DNA is TGTGCCAGCAGTCACACCGGGACACAGGGAAACACCATATATTTT. The J gene is TRBJ1-3, the V gene TRBV7-8; D might be TRBD1 (6 bases). The CDR3 spans 15 residues. The V gene lost 6 bases and the J gene lost 4 bases, with 16 bases spanning the gap. Germline-derived CDR1 and CDR2 are SGHVS and FQNEAQ. The entire variable domain, with the rest obtained from reference TRBV7-8 and TRBJ1-3, is as follows: GAGVSQSPRYKVAKRGQDVALRCDPISGHVSLFWYQQALGQGPEFLTYFQNEAQLDKSGLPSDRFFAERPEGSVSTLKIQRTQQEDSAVYLCASSHTGTQGNTIYFGEGSWLTVV.

The chain recombines TRBV5-1 with TRBJ2-4; 9 nucleotides line up with TRBD1. After removal of 2 bases from V and 3 bases from J, the junction contained 6 bases not matched to a gene. The CDR3 is 16 amino acids. CDR1 is SGHRS, CDR2 YFSETQ, per germline. CDR3 in DNA: TGCGCCAGCAGCTTACCGACAGGGGGAAACAAAAACATTCAGTACTTC. It encodes CASSLPTGGNKNIQYF.